The clone carrying this TCR beta chain was observed once. Data came from immunoSEQ multiplex PCR; TCRdb stores just in-frame clones and leaves some out. The sample lists about 150,000 clones, around 87% occurring once. The germline V gene encodes CDR1 SGHDN and CDR2 FVKESK. V lost 1 base, J lost 0 bases, and 22 bases lay in between. The length of the CDR3 is 21 residues. This sample is drawn from a study of blood T cell repertoires in COVID-19. The sample comprised peripheral blood. The V call is TRBV14, the J call TRBJ1-6; a possible D gene is TRBD1 (5 bases). This clonotype was sampled from a woman in her forties with acute or convalescent COVID-19. The CDR3 DNA follows: TGTGCCAGCAGCCAAGCCTCCGAGCCAGGGCTCCGATTCTCCTATAATTCACCCCTCCACTTT. Translating gives CASSQASEPGLRFSYNSPLHF.